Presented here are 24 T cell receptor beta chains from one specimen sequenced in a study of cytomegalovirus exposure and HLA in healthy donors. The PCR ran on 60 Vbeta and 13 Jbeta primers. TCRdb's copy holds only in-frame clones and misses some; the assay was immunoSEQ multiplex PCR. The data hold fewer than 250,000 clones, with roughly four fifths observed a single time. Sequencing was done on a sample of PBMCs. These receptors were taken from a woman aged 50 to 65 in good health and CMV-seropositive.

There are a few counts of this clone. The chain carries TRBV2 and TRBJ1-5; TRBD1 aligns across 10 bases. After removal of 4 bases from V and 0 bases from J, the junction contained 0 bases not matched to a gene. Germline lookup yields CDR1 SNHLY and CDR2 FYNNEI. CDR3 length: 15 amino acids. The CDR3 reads CASSGDRGSNQPQHF. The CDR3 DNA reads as TGTGCCAGCAGTGGGGACAGGGGTAGCAATCAGCCCCAGCATTTT. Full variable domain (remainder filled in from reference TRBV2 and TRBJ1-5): EPEVTQTPSHQVTQMGQEVILRCVPISNHLYFYWYRQILGQKVEFLVSFYNNEISEKSEIFDDQFSVERPDGSNFTLKIRSTKLEDSAMYFCASSGDRGSNQPQHFGDGTRLSIL.

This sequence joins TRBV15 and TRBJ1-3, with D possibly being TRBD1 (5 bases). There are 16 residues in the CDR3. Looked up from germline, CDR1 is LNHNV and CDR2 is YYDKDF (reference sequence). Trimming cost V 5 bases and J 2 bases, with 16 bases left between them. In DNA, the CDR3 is TGTGCCACCAGCCTGGACATCACTAAGGCTGGAAACACCATATATTTT. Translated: CATSLDITKAGNTIYF.

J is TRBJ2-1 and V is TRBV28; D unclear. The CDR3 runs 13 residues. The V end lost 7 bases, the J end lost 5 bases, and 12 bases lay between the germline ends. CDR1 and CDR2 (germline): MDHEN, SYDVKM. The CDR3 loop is CASIPDRDNEQFF. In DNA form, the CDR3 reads TGTGCCAGCATTCCAGATCGGGACAATGAGCAGTTCTTC.

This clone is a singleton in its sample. CDR3 amino acids: CASSLQQRGDTQYF. CDR3 DNA: TGCGCCAGCAGCTTGCAACAGCGGGGAGATACGCAGTATTTT. V gene TRBV5-1 combines with J gene TRBJ2-3, with 7 bases aligning to TRBD2. The trim removed 1 base at V and 5 bases at J, leaving 4 bases unmatched. The CDR3 spans 14 residues. From germline, CDR1 is SGHRS and CDR2 YFSETQ. Drawing the rest from reference TRBV5-1 and TRBJ2-3, the complete variable domain is KAGVTQTPRYLIKTRGQQVTLSCSPISGHRSVSWYQQTPGQGLQFLFEYFSETQRNKGNFPGRFSGRQFSNSRSEMNVSTLELGDSALYLCASSLQQRGDTQYFGPGTRLTVL.

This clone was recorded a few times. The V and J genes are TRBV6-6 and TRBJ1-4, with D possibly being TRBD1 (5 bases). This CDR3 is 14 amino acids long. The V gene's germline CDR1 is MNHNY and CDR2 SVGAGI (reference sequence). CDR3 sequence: CASIPGGEVEELFF. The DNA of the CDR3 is TGTGCTTCCATCCCCGGGGGGGAGGTCGAAGAACTGTTTTTT.

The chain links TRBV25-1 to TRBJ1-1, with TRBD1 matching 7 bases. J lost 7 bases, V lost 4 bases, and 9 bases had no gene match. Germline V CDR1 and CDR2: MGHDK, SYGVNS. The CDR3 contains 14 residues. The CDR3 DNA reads TGTGCCAGCAGTGCACGCTGGACAGGCAATGAAGCTTTCTTT. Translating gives CASSARWTGNEAFF.

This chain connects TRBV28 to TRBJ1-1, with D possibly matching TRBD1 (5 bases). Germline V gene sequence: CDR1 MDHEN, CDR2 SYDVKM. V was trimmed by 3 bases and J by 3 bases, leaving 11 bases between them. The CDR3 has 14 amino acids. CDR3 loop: CASSLEGRHTEAFF. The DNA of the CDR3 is TGTGCCAGCAGTTTGGAGGGGCGGCACACTGAAGCTTTCTTT.

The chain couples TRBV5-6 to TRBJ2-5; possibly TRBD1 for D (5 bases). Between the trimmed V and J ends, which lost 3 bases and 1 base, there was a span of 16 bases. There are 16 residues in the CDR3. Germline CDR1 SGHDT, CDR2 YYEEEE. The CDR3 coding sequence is TGTGCCAGCAGCTCCAACATGATTGACAGCCAAGAGACCCAGTACTTC. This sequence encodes CASSSNMIDSQETQYF.

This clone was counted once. The CDR3 sequence: CSVKDRVEAGYTF. CDR3 nucleotides: TGCAGCGTGAAGGACAGGGTGGAAGCTGGCTACACCTTC. The rearrangement uses TRBV29-1 and TRBJ1-2; TRBD1 matches 8 bases. V was clipped by 6 bases and J by 7 bases; unmatched bases: 10. From germline, CDR1 is SQVTM and CDR2 ANQGSEA. This CDR3 comprises 13 residues.

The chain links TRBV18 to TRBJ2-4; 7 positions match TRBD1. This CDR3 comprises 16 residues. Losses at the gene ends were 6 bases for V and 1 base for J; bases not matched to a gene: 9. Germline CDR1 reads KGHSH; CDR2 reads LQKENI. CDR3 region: CASSTRGRRAKNIQYF. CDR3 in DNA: TGTGCCAGCTCCACCAGGGGGAGAAGGGCCAAAAACATTCAGTACTTC.

The DNA of the CDR3 is TGTGCCAGCAGCCAAGGGGTCGGGACAGCTGAAGCTTTCTTT. The encoded protein is CASSQGVGTAEAFF. The V and J genes are TRBV4-2 and TRBJ1-1; 7 nucleotides agree with TRBD1. V trimming: 1 base; J trimming: 6 bases; junction bases outside the gene matches: 5. CDR3 length equals 14 residues. The germline gives CDR1 LGHNA, CDR2 YNFKEQ.

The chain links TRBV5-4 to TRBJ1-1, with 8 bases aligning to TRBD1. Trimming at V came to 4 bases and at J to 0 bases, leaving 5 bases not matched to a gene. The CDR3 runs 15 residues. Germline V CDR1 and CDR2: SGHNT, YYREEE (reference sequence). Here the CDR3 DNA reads TGTGCCAGCAGCCTAGGACAGGGTTTGAACACTGAAGCTTTCTTT. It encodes CASSLGQGLNTEAFF.

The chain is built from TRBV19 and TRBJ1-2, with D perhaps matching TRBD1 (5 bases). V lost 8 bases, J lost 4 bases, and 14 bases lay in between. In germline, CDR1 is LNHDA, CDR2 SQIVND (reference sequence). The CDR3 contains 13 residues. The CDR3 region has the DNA TGTGCCAGTGGGCAGGGTTTTCTCTATGGCTACACCTTC. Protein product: CASGQGFLYGYTF.

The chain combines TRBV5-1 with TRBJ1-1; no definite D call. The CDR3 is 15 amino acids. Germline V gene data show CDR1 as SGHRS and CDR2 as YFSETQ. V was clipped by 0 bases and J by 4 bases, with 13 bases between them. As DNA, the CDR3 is TGCGCCAGCAGCTTGGGGGCACAACAAGGCACTGAAGCTTTCTTT. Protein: CASSLGAQQGTEAFF. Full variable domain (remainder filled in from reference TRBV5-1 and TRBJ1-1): KAGVTQTPRYLIKTRGQQVTLSCSPISGHRSVSWYQQTPGQGLQFLFEYFSETQRNKGNFPGRFSGRQFSNSRSEMNVSTLELGDSALYLCASSLGAQQGTEAFFGQGTRLTVV.

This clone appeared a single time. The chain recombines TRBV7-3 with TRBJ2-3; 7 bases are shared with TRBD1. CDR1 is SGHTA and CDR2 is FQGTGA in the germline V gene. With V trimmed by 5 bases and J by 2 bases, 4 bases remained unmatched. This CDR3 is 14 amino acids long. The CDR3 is CASSPGTVTDTQYF. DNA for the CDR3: TGTGCCAGCAGCCCCGGGACAGTCACAGATACGCAGTATTTT.

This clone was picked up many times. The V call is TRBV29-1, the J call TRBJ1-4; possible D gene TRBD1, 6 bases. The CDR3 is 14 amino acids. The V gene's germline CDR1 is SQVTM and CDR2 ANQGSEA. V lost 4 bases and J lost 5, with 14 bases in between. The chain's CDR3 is CSVGARGPNEKLFF. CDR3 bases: TGCAGCGTTGGGGCCAGGGGACCGAATGAAAAACTGTTTTTT.

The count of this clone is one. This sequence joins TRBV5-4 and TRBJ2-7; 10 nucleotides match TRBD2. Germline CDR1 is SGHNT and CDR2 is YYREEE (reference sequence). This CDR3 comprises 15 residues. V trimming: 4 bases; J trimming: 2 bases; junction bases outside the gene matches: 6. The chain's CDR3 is CASSPDSGGTYEQYF. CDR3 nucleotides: TGTGCCAGCAGCCCAGATAGCGGGGGGACCTACGAGCAGTACTTC.

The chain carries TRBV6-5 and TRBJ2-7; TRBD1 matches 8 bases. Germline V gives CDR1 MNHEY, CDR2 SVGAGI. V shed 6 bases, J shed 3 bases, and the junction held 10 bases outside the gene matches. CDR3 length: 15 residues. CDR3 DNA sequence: TGTGCCAGCAGAAGGACAGGGTATAAGGTCTACGAGCAGTACTTC. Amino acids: CASRRTGYKVYEQYF.

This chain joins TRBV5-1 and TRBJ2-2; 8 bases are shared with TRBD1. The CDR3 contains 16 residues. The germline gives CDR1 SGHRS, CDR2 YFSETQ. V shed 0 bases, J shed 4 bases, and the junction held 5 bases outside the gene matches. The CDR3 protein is CASSLGETGATGELFF. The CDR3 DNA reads TGCGCCAGCAGCTTGGGGGAGACAGGGGCCACCGGGGAGCTGTTTTTT.

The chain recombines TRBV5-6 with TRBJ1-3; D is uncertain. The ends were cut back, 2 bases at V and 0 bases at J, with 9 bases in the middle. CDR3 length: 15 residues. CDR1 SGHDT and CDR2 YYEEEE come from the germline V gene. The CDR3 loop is CASSLREASGNTIYF. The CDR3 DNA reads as TGTGCCAGCAGCTTACGGGAAGCCTCTGGAAACACCATATATTTT.

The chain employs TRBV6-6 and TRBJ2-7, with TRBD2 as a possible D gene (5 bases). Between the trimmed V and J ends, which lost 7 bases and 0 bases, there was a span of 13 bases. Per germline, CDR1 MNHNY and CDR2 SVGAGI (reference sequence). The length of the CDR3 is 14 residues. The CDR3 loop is CASKPGFASYEQYF. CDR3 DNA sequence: TGTGCCAGCAAACCGGGATTCGCCTCCTACGAGCAGTACTTC.

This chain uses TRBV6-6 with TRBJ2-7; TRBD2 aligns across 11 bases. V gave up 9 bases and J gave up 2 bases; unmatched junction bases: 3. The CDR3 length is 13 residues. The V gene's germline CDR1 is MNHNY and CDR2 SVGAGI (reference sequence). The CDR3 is CASCSGGAYEQYF. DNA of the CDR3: TGTGCCAGTTGTAGCGGGGGGGCCTACGAGCAGTACTTC.

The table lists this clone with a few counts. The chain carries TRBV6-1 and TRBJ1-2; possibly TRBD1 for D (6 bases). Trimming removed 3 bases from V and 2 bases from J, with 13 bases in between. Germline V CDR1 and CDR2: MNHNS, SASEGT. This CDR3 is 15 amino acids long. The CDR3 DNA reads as TGTGCCAGCAGTGAGGACAGCAACGTAAACTATGGCTACACCTTC. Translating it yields CASSEDSNVNYGYTF.

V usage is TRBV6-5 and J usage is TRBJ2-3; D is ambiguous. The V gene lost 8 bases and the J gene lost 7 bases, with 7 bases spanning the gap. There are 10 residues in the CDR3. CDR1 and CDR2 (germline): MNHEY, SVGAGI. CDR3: CASVRYTQYF. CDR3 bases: TGTGCCAGCGTGCGATATACGCAGTATTTT.